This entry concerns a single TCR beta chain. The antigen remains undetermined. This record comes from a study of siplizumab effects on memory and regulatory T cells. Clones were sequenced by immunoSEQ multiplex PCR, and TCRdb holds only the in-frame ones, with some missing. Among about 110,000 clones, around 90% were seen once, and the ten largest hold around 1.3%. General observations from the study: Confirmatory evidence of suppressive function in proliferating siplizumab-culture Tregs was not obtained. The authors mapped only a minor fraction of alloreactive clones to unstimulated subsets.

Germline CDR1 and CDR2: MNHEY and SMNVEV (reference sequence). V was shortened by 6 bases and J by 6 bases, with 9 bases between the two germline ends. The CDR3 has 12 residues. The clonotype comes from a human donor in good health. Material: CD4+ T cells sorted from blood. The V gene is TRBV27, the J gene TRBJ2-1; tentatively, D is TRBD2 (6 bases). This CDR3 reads CASSPGANEQFF. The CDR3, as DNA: TGTGCCAGCAGCCCGGGAGCCAATGAGCAGTTCTTC.